This T cell receptor (beta chain) was profiled in a study of T cell repertoires in cytomegalovirus infection. In the study overall: Both recently identified HLA-C-restricted and well-studied HLA-B-restricted CMV epitopes were used in the study. Based on public TCR beta signatures, there were indications of CMV infection and of a matching HLA type.

Concerning this clonotype: Antigen: not known.

Each CDR3 protein gets one entry after TCRdb re-called the reads with MiXCR. The sample has roughly 860,000 distinct CDR3 sequences, about 30% seen once; the top ten hold 9.5% to 15%. Germline V CDR1 and CDR2: MNHEY, SVGEGT. The CDR3 has 13 residues. Trimming at V came to 6 bases and at J to 5 bases, leaving 6 bases not matched to a gene. Study-level results: Ex vivo, HLA-C-restricted CMV-specific TCR beta clonotypes prevailed over the rest of the response.

Sequences were derived from cultured CD8+ T cells from PBMCs, sampled from culture after CMV antigen stimulation. V is TRBV6-2 or TRBV6-3 and J is TRBJ2-7; 8 bases are shared with TRBD2. This TCR came from a human donor in good health (CMV status not recorded). Some clones in this sample may be carry-over from other donors' samples. CDR3 bases: TGTGCCAGCAGCTACGGGACTAGAAACGAGCAGTACGTC. This gives the protein CASSYGTRNEQYV.